These T cell receptor beta chains were read from a single sample in a study of T cells in Graves' hyperthyroidism and ophthalmopathy. One entry per CDR3 protein, called by TCRdb with MiXCR from the multiplex PCR reads. This sample has about 510,000 distinct CDR3 sequences; 11% to 15% occur once, and the top ten carry approximately 15%. Sequenced material: blood. The receptors were gathered from a middle-aged woman with Graves' hyperthyroidism. Each CDR3 is given with its conserved first and last residue. Fields, in order: J gene, D gene, clone size, V gene, CDR3 DNA, CDR3 protein. D genes are given only for firm matches. Clone size appears in some rows only: once, few, many, or a class for an expanded clone.

>TRBJ2-3|-|-|TRBV25-1
TGTGCCAGCAGTGGGGCTCCCGGCGGCACAGATACGCAGTATTTT
CASSGAPGGTDTQYF
>TRBJ2-3|TRBD2|many|TRBV20-1
TGCAGTGCTAGGGTGGGACTAGCGGGAGGAGTGACCACAGATACGCAGTATTTT
CSARVGLAGGVTTDTQYF
>TRBJ2-3|TRBD2|many|TRBV7-9
TGTGCCAGCAGCTTAGGGGCTAGCGGGAGTGGAACAGATACGCAGTATTTT
CASSLGASGSGTDTQYF
>TRBJ2-4|-|-|TRBV12-3/TRBV12-4
TGTGCCAGCAGTTTGCGGGGAACAAACAAAAACATTCAGTACTTC
CASSLRGTNKNIQYF
>TRBJ2-1|-|many|TRBV2
TGTGCCAGCATATCCGGGACATACAATGAGCAGTTCTTC
CASISGTYNEQFF
>TRBJ2-3|TRBD2|many|TRBV2
TGTGCCAGTAAGAAGCGGGAGAGTATTACAGATACGCAGTATTTT
CASKKRESITDTQYF
>TRBJ2-7|-|many|TRBV28
TGTGCCAGCAGTTCCCCGACAGGAACCTACGAGCAGTACTTC
CASSSPTGTYEQYF
>TRBJ1-5|-|many|TRBV30
TGTGCCTGGAGTGCAGGGGACAATCAGCCCCAGCATTTT
CAWSAGDNQPQHF
>TRBJ1-4|-|-|TRBV7-8
TGTGCCAGCAGTACTGTTACATGGTCGGAGAATGAAAAACTGTTTTTT
CASSTVTWSENEKLFF
>TRBJ2-5|TRBD1|many|TRBV11-2
TGTGCCAGCAGCACGCTCGGACAGGGGGCTAGAGAGACCCAGTACTTC
CASSTLGQGARETQYF
>TRBJ2-3|-|many|TRBV5-1
TGCGCCAGCAGCTTGGGCAGGGGAGATACGCAGTATTTT
CASSLGRGDTQYF
>TRBJ2-7|TRBD2|-|TRBV7-9
TGTGCCAGCAGCTGGACTAGCGGGGAGTACGAGCAGTACTTC
CASSWTSGEYEQYF
>TRBJ1-2|TRBD1|many|TRBV7-6
TGTGCCAGCAGCTTAGGATCCGGGACAGGCCTCTATGGCTACACCTTC
CASSLGSGTGLYGYTF
>TRBJ1-2|-|many|TRBV6-5
TGTGCCAGCAGTTATGGTTCGGCAGCCACAACCCCACCTTATGGCTACACCTTC
CASSYGSAATTPPYGYTF
>TRBJ1-2|TRBD1|few|TRBV9
TGTGCCAGCAGCGCCTCGGGACAGGGGGCATTCGCGGATGGCTACACCTTC
CASSASGQGAFADGYTF
>TRBJ2-1|-|many|TRBV7-3
TGTGCCAGCAGCCTCCTGGTAGGGTACAATGAGCAGTTCTTC
CASSLLVGYNEQFF
>TRBJ2-5|-|few|TRBV20-1
TGCAGTGCCCCGGACAACAGCCAAGAGACCCAGTACTTC
CSAPDNSQETQYF
>TRBJ1-6|-|many|TRBV11-2
TGTGCCAGCAGCGCCGAAATTGCGGGGGTAAATTCACCCCTCCACTTT
CASSAEIAGVNSPLHF
>TRBJ1-5|-|many|TRBV2
TGTGCCAGCAGCGGAGGGACATCGAATCAGCCCCAGCATTTT
CASSGGTSNQPQHF
>TRBJ2-5|TRBD1|-|TRBV5-8
TGTGCCAGCAGCCGAAGTGGGACAGGGGCGGAGACCCAGTACTTC
CASSRSGTGAETQYF
>TRBJ2-3|-|-|TRBV7-9
TGTGCCAGCAGCTCCGGGGTTAGCGGAATTAGCACAGATACGCAGTATTTT
CASSSGVSGISTDTQYF
>TRBJ2-1|-|few|TRBV27
TGTGCCAGCAGAACTAGCTCCTACAATGAGCAGTTCTTC
CASRTSSYNEQFF
>TRBJ2-1|TRBD1|many|TRBV6-1
TGTGCCAGCAGTGAAGTTCAGGGGGTCACCTACAATGAGCAGTTCTTC
CASSEVQGVTYNEQFF
>TRBJ2-7|TRBD1|many|TRBV6-1
TGTGCCAGCAGTGTGCGTGACAGGGTGGTTTCCGTGTACGAGCAGTACTTC
CASSVRDRVVSVYEQYF
>TRBJ2-7|-|-|TRBV6-1
TGTGCCAGCAGCGTGGGACGGGAATACGAGCAGTACTTC
CASSVGREYEQYF
>TRBJ1-6|-|many|TRBV11-2
TGTGCCAGCAGCTTAAAAACAGGAGTACGAAATTCACCCCTCCACTTT
CASSLKTGVRNSPLHF
>TRBJ2-2|TRBD2|few|TRBV29-1
TGCAGCGTTGAAGCGGGAGGGCCCGGGGAGCTGTTTTTT
CSVEAGGPGELFF
>TRBJ2-1|-|few|TRBV30
TGTGCCTGGAGTGTATGGCGGGCCCGCTCCTACAATGAGCAGTTCTTC
CAWSVWRARSYNEQFF
>TRBJ1-1|-|few|TRBV4-1
TGCGCCAGCAGCCAAGGAGGCGCAGGATTTATGAACACTGAAGCTTTCTTT
CASSQGGAGFMNTEAFF
>TRBJ1-5|-|few|TRBV19
TGTGCCAGTCGAATCAGGGGAAATAGCAATCAGCCCCAGCATTTT
CASRIRGNSNQPQHF
>TRBJ2-7|-|many|TRBV20-1
TGCAGTGCGGAGGAGGGGGCGGACCTCAACGAGCAGTACTTC
CSAEEGADLNEQYF
>TRBJ2-7|-|-|TRBV4-1
TGCGCCAGCAGCCAAGATCAGAGCAGGACCTACGAGCAGTACTTC
CASSQDQSRTYEQYF
>TRBJ2-7|-|many|TRBV6-1
TGTGCCAGCGATCCCGGGGCCTACGAGCAGTACTTC
CASDPGAYEQYF
>TRBJ2-1|-|many|TRBV9
TGTGCCAGCAGTGTCGGAGGTGAGCAGTTCTTC
CASSVGGEQFF
>TRBJ1-4|-|few|TRBV5-8
TGTGCCAGCAGCCGAAAGACGGAGATTAATGAAAAACTGTTTTTT
CASSRKTEINEKLFF
>TRBJ2-3|TRBD2|-|TRBV10-3
TGTGCCACTCGGACTAGCGGGACAGCAGATACGCAGTATTTT
CATRTSGTADTQYF